A selection of T cell receptor beta chains follows, all from one sample in a study of OX40 agonist ivuxolimab in advanced cancers. Profiling relied on immunoSEQ multiplex PCR, and the TCRdb table lists in-frame clones only, not all of them. The table shows roughly 70,000 clones, with 84% occurring only once. The input for sequencing was CD4+ or CD8+ T cells sorted from blood, taken in a trial of the OX40 agonist ivuxolimab. These receptors originate from an adult with an advanced solid tumor such as melanoma, head and neck, liver or kidney cancer. The CDR3 runs from the conserved cysteine through the conserved F or W. A D gene is named only where the DNA matches it firmly. The listing skips clone size in some rows; elsewhere it reads once, few, many or a size class.

d_gene	j_gene	v_gene	abundance	CDR3aa	CDR3nt
-	TRBJ2-7	TRBV6-5	few	CASSYTGTDYEQYF	TGTGCCAGCAGTTACACCGGGACTGACTACGAGCAGTACTTC
-	TRBJ1-5	TRBV7-2	few	CASSIHRYSNQPQHF	TGTGCCAGCAGCATTCACAGGTATAGCAATCAGCCCCAGCATTTT
-	TRBJ1-1	TRBV7-3	once	CASSFPGDTEAFF	TGTGCCAGCAGCTTTCCTGGGGACACTGAAGCTTTCTTT
-	TRBJ1-3	TRBV5-4	-	CASSSGGYSGNTIYF	TGTGCCAGCAGCTCGGGGGGTTACTCTGGAAACACCATATATTTT
TRBD2	TRBJ2-1	TRBV15	-	CATSRGRLAGGIEQFF	TGTGCCACCAGCAGAGGGAGACTAGCGGGGGGGATTGAGCAGTTCTTC
TRBD1	TRBJ1-3	TRBV10-3	-	CAISGRDRSDGNTIYF	TGTGCCATCAGTGGTAGGGACAGGTCGGATGGAAACACCATATATTTT
-	TRBJ2-3	TRBV5-4	once	CASSLASRLTDTQYF	TGTGCCAGCAGCTTGGCTAGCCGACTCACAGATACGCAGTATTTT
TRBD1	TRBJ1-2	TRBV14	-	CASRPLPGQGPPDYGYTF	TGTGCCAGCAGGCCCCTTCCGGGACAGGGTCCCCCTGACTATGGCTACACCTTC
-	TRBJ1-2	TRBV30	-	CAWAFRGRWVYGYTF	TGTGCCTGGGCGTTCCGGGGCCGTTGGGTCTATGGCTACACCTTC
-	TRBJ2-7	TRBV5-1	few	CASRRQDEQYF	TGCGCCAGCAGGCGGCAGGACGAGCAGTACTTC
TRBD1	TRBJ2-7	TRBV9	-	CASSVRTGDGIMRNYEQYF	TGTGCCAGCAGCGTCCGGACAGGGGATGGAATTATGAGAAACTACGAGCAGTACTTC
-	TRBJ2-7	TRBV11-2	-	CASSSLYEQYF	TGTGCCAGCAGTTCTCTCTACGAGCAGTACTTC
-	TRBJ1-2	TRBV29-1	-	CSVERGGSGYTF	TGCAGCGTTGAAAGGGGGGGGTCCGGCTACACCTTC
TRBD1	TRBJ1-6	TRBV30	few	CAWSGTGSSPLHF	TGTGCCTGGAGTGGGACAGGGAGTTCACCCCTCCACTTT
-	TRBJ2-3	TRBV6-1	few	CASSEVAYTDTQYF	TGTGCCAGCAGTGAAGTGGCCTACACAGATACGCAGTATTTT
-	TRBJ1-5	TRBV2	few	CASSGRGGNQPQHF	TGTGCCAGCAGTGGCAGGGGCGGCAATCAGCCCCAGCATTTT
TRBD1	TRBJ1-5	TRBV10-3	-	CAISDGTGGGQPQHF	TGTGCCATCAGTGATGGGACAGGGGGCGGTCAGCCCCAGCATTTT
-	TRBJ2-7	TRBV11-3	-	CASSLSRSEQYF	TGTGCCAGCAGCTTATCCCGGAGCGAGCAGTACTTC
-	TRBJ1-2	TRBV18	-	CASSPPSGTNYGYTF	TGTGCCAGCTCACCACCGTCCGGGACTAACTATGGCTACACCTTC
TRBD1	TRBJ1-6	TRBV5-1	-	CASSLLQGRGSPLHF	TGCGCCAGCAGCCTCTTACAGGGGAGGGGATCACCCCTCCACTTT
-	TRBJ1-6	TRBV30	-	CAWSIDGNNSPLHF	TGTGCCTGGAGTATAGACGGAAATAATTCACCCCTCCACTTT
-	TRBJ1-4	TRBV7-2	-	CASSLFFGEKLFF	TGTGCCAGCAGCTTATTTTTTGGTGAAAAACTGTTTTTT